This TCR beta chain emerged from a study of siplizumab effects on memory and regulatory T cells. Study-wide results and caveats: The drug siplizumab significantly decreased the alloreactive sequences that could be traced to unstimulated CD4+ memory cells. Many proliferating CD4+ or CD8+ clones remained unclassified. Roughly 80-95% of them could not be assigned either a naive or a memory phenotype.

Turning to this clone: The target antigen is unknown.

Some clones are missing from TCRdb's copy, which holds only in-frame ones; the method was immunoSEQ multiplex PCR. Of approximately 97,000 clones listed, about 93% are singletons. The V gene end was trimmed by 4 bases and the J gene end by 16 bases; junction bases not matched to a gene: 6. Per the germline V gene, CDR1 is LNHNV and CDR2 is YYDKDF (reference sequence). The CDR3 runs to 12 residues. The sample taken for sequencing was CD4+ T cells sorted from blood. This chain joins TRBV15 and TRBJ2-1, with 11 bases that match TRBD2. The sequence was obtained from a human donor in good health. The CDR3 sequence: CATSKTSGRRFF. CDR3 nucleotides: TGTGCCACCAGCAAAACTAGCGGGAGACGCTTCTTC.